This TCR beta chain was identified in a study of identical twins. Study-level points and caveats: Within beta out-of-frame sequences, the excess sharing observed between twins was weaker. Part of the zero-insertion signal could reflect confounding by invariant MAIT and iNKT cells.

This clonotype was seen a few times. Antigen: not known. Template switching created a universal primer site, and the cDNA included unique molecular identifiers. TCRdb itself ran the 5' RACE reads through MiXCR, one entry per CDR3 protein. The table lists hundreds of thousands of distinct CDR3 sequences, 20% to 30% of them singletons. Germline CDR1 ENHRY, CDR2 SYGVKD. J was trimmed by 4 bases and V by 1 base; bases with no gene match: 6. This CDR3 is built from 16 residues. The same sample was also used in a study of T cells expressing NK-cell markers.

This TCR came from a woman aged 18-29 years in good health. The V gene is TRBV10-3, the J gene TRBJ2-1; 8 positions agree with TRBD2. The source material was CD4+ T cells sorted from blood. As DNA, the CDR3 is TGTGCCATCAGTGAGTTCGACAGCGGGGGTTACAATGAGCAGTTCTTC. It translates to CAISEFDSGGYNEQFF.